Each of the 26 T cell receptor beta chains below was sequenced from the same sample in a study of blood T cell repertoires in COVID-19 (dated by TCRdb to 2019 to 2021). Libraries came from the immunoSEQ multiplex PCR assay. Sourced from immuneACCESS, this table was stored by TCRdb with only in-frame sequences that have V and J called. A share of the clones is absent; for the studies checked, an unresolved V gene accounts for under half, and the remainder has no known explanation. The sample profile shows about 250,000 clones; roughly 84% of them were found once. 0.7% to 1% of the sample lies in the top ten. The sample taken for sequencing was peripheral blood. These receptors were obtained from a human donor with COVID-19, enrolled during active disease. The donor label of this sample is uncertain.

The V and J genes are TRBV10-3 and TRBJ2-1; weak D call: TRBD1 (5 bases). The ends were cut back, 0 bases at V and 0 bases at J, with 6 bases in the middle. Germline values: CDR1 ENHRY, CDR2 SYGVKD. The CDR3 has 15 amino acids. The CDR3 DNA sequence: TGTGCCATCAGTGAGTCGACAGACTCCTACAATGAGCAGTTCTTC. Translation: CAISESTDSYNEQFF.

The genes are TRBV4-2 and TRBJ2-5; TRBD2 aligns across 8 bases. Germline CDR1 LGHNA, CDR2 YNFKEQ. With V trimmed by 8 bases and J by 1 base, 9 bases remained unmatched. The CDR3 extends over 15 amino acids. The CDR3 region is CASARGSGVQETQYF. CDR3 DNA sequence: TGTGCCAGCGCCAGGGGTAGCGGGGTCCAAGAGACCCAGTACTTC.

The V and J genes are TRBV6-5 and TRBJ2-7, with 9 bases matching TRBD2. Germline V gene lookup returns CDR1 MNHEY and CDR2 SVGAGI. Germline trimming cut 2 bases from V and 4 bases from J; bases unmatched to any gene: 0. The CDR3 has 13 residues. This CDR3 reads CASSYTSGYEQYF. CDR3 DNA: TGTGCCAGCAGTTACACTAGCGGGTACGAGCAGTACTTC.

V usage is TRBV28 and J usage is TRBJ2-1; 8 nucleotides align to TRBD2. J gave up 1 base and V 8 bases, and 4 bases lay outside the gene matches. The CDR3 covers 14 residues. Germline-derived CDR1 and CDR2 are MDHEN and SYDVKM. CDR3 region: CASLSGTSYNEQFF. CDR3 in DNA: TGTGCCAGCCTTAGCGGGACATCCTACAATGAGCAGTTCTTC.

The chain employs TRBV9 and TRBJ2-1, with D tentatively TRBD2 (6 bases). V was trimmed by 4 bases and J by 0 bases, leaving 14 bases between them. CDR1 is SGDLS and CDR2 is YYNGEE in the germline V gene. This CDR3 spans 16 amino acids. The CDR3 spells CASSPNPGSSYNEQFF. The CDR3 DNA sequence: TGTGCCAGCAGCCCAAACCCCGGGAGCTCCTACAATGAGCAGTTCTTC.

The gene calls are TRBV9 and TRBJ1-5, with a tentative D call TRBD1 (5 bases). CDR3 length: 15 amino acids. CDR1 and CDR2 from the germline V gene are SGDLS and YYNGEE. V was cut by 0 bases and J by 5 bases, with 12 bases left in between. Written as DNA, the CDR3 is TGTGCCAGCAGCGTAGGGCACCGGGGGGATCAGCCCCAGCATTTT. Translating it yields CASSVGHRGDQPQHF.

The chain has TRBV4-3 and TRBJ1-4; the match to TRBD1 covers 8 bases. This CDR3 is 16 amino acids long. The junction had 7 bases not matched to a gene; V was cut back by 1 base and J by 6 bases. Germline values: CDR1 LGHNA, CDR2 YSLEER. CDR3: CASSQGDRGGDEKLFF. The DNA of the CDR3 is TGCGCCAGCAGCCAAGGCGACAGGGGAGGGGATGAAAAACTGTTTTTT.

The J gene is TRBJ1-2, the V gene TRBV9, with D perhaps matching TRBD1 (5 bases). The germline gives CDR1 SGDLS, CDR2 YYNGEE. CDR3 length: 13 residues. Deletions cut 1 base from V and 7 bases from J, with 11 bases between. CDR3 in DNA: TGTGCCAGCAGCGTAAGGGAAAGGGGTGGCTACACCTTC. Protein product: CASSVRERGGYTF.

The rearrangement joins TRBV9 to TRBJ2-7; D perhaps matches TRBD1 (6 bases). Germline CDR1 reads SGDLS; CDR2 reads YYNGEE. V lost 4 bases, J lost 6 bases, and 20 bases lay in between. This CDR3 has 15 amino acids. CDR3 in amino acids: CASSYTGTPSTEQYF. The CDR3 region has the DNA TGTGCCAGCAGCTACACCGGGACACCGTCCACCGAGCAGTACTTC.

The J gene is TRBJ1-5, the V gene TRBV18; D gene uncertain. V was trimmed by 2 bases and J by 6 bases, leaving 14 bases between them. Germline CDR1 reads KGHSH; CDR2 reads LQKENI. The CDR3 has 15 residues. The CDR3 coding sequence is TGTGCCAGCTCACCAGTCCTCGAGGAAGGTCAGCCCCAGCATTTT. It translates to CASSPVLEEGQPQHF. The full variable domain, completed using reference TRBV18 and TRBJ1-5, is NAGVMQNPRHLVRRRGQEARLRCSPMKGHSHVYWYRQLPEEGLKFMVYLQKENIIDESGMPKERFSAEFPKEGPSILRIQQVVRGDSAAYFCASSPVLEEGQPQHFGDGTRLSIL.

The CDR3 region is CASSWLSRQGDDTEAFF. Here the CDR3 DNA reads TGCGCCAGCAGTTGGTTATCGCGACAGGGGGACGACACTGAAGCTTTCTTT. The chain has TRBV10-2 and TRBJ1-1; 9 bases are shared with TRBD1. The V and J ends lost 5 bases and 3 bases, in that order; junction bases with no gene match: 13. The CDR3 extends over 17 amino acids. CDR1 and CDR2 from the germline V gene are WSHSY and SAAADI.

This rearrangement joins TRBV6-5 to TRBJ1-2; weak D call: TRBD1 (6 bases). There are 13 residues in the CDR3. Germline CDR1 and CDR2: MNHEY and SVGAGI. V lost 6 bases and J 4 bases, leaving 12 bases between the germline ends. Here the CDR3 reads CASSQGQPYGYTF. CDR3 DNA sequence: TGTGCCAGCAGCCAAGGACAGCCCTATGGCTACACCTTC.

The chain recombines TRBV23-1 with TRBJ2-7; D is unclear. TRBV23-1 has ORF status, its function being uncertain. The CDR3 totals 12 residues. Between the trimmed V and J ends, which lost 2 bases and 7 bases, there was a span of 9 bases. This CDR3 is CASSQAPREQYF. The CDR3, as DNA: TGCGCCAGCAGTCAAGCCCCCAGGGAGCAGTACTTC.

This clone was detected many times. The V gene is TRBV4-1, the J gene TRBJ2-1; TRBD2 agrees at 7 bases. Losses at the gene ends were 1 base for V and 5 bases for J; bases not matched to a gene: 5. Per the germline V gene, CDR1 is MGHRA and CDR2 is YSYEKL. The length of the CDR3 is 15 residues. CDR3 amino acids: CASSQVGLQNNEQFF. In nucleotides, the CDR3 is TGCGCCAGCAGCCAAGTGGGACTACAAAACAATGAGCAGTTCTTC.

This clone was recorded once. The gene calls are TRBV27 and TRBJ1-2; D unclear. The CDR3 extends over 15 amino acids. Trimming shortened V by 2 bases and J by 0 bases, and 10 bases separated the two germline ends. Germline V gene lookup returns CDR1 MNHEY and CDR2 SMNVEV (reference sequence). As DNA, the CDR3 is TGTGCCAGCAGTTTAAGGAGGGAAGCTAACTATGGCTACACCTTC. Translation: CASSLRREANYGYTF.

In this sample, this clone turned up a few times. One end of the junction does not line up with germline, which may come from a read error. The chain joins TRBV7-7 to TRBJ2-1, with 11 bases aligning to TRBD2. The CDR3 extends over 15 amino acids. Germline CDR1 reads SSHAT; CDR2 reads FNYEAQ (reference sequence). In DNA form, the CDR3 reads TGTGCTAGCAGCTTTCGACTAGCGGGATACAATGAGCAGTTCTTC. It translates to CASSFRLAGYNEQFF.

With regard to this clone: One junction end disagrees with the germline gene, perhaps due to a read error. V is TRBV18 and J is TRBJ2-7, with 7 positions matching TRBD1. The CDR3 consists of 15 residues. In germline, CDR1 is KGHSH, CDR2 LQKENI. This chain's CDR3 is CASSSPGQTSYEQYF. In DNA form, the CDR3 reads TGTGCCAGCTCATCACCGGGACAGACTTCCTACGAGCAGTACTTC.

The chain uses TRBV28 and TRBJ1-5; weak D call: TRBD1 (6 bases). This CDR3 spans 14 amino acids. Deletions cut 5 bases from V and 6 bases from J, with 14 bases between. Germline V gene data show CDR1 as MDHEN and CDR2 as SYDVKM. The CDR3 DNA reads as TGTGCCAGCAGTCTTAGGGACACCTTTCAGCCCCAGCATTTT. The encoded protein is CASSLRDTFQPQHF.

This chain connects TRBV2 to TRBJ1-4, with a tentative D call TRBD1 (5 bases). From germline, CDR1 is SNHLY and CDR2 FYNNEI. Trimming pared 7 bases from V and 8 bases from J, leaving 17 bases between. This CDR3 is 14 amino acids long. Written as DNA, the CDR3 is TGTGCCAGCACCGGGACCGGGAGGAACGAAAAACTGTTTTTT. This sequence encodes CASTGTGRNEKLFF.

This clone was seen just once. This chain connects TRBV27 to TRBJ2-2, with 10 positions matching TRBD2. This CDR3 is built from 19 residues. Germline assignment: CDR1 MNHEY and CDR2 SMNVEV (reference sequence). V was clipped by 4 bases and J by 0 bases; unmatched bases: 11. CDR3 nucleotides: TGTGCCAGCAGTTCGCCTACCTTTACTAGCGGGACGAACACCGGGGAGCTGTTTTTT. It yields the protein CASSSPTFTSGTNTGELFF.

This chain uses TRBV10-3 with TRBJ2-5, with a weak D call TRBD1 (5 bases). V gave up 0 bases and J gave up 3 bases, with 8 bases separating them. CDR1 and CDR2 from the germline V gene are ENHRY and SYGVKD. The CDR3 runs to 14 residues. This CDR3 reads CAISESVGEETQYF. For the CDR3, the DNA is TGTGCCATCAGTGAGTCAGTAGGGGAAGAGACCCAGTACTTC.

V and J are TRBV28 and TRBJ1-2; D not certain. CDR1 MDHEN and CDR2 SYDVKM come from the germline V gene. V gave up 5 bases and J gave up 4 bases, with 8 bases separating them. The CDR3 contains 12 residues. The CDR3 bases are TGTGCCAGCAGTCTCACTGTCTATGGCTACACCTTC. Translation gives CASSLTVYGYTF.

This chain connects TRBV19 to TRBJ1-2; 7 nucleotides align to TRBD1. Losses at the gene ends were 7 bases for V and 4 bases for J; bases not matched to a gene: 9. This CDR3 comprises 14 residues. Per germline, CDR1 LNHDA and CDR2 SQIVND (reference sequence). The CDR3 DNA sequence: TGTGCCAGTACCCGGACAGGAGGGGGCTATGGCTACACCTTC. It translates to CASTRTGGGYGYTF.

This chain joins TRBV27 and TRBJ2-1; D may be TRBD2 (6 bases). Per germline, CDR1 MNHEY and CDR2 SMNVEV (reference sequence). V was cut by 5 bases and J by 1 base, with 15 bases left in between. The CDR3 runs to 16 residues. The CDR3 nucleotides are TGTGCCAGCAGTCCCTTTCGGGGGAGGTCCTACAATGAGCAGTTCTTC. It translates to CASSPFRGRSYNEQFF.

This clone was seen only once. The rearrangement joins TRBV19 to TRBJ2-7, with D perhaps TRBD1 (7 bases). Between the trimmed V and J ends, which lost 3 bases and 3 bases, there was a span of 12 bases. This CDR3 comprises 14 residues. Germline lookup yields CDR1 LNHDA and CDR2 SQIVND (reference sequence). CDR3 region: CASSMRDRLYEQYF. The CDR3 DNA is TGTGCCAGTAGTATGCGGGACAGACTCTACGAGCAGTACTTC.

This rearrangement joins TRBV6-6 to TRBJ2-1, with D possibly TRBD1 on 6 matching bases. V was trimmed by 10 bases and J by 9 bases, leaving 19 bases between them. CDR1 and CDR2 from the germline V gene are MNHNY and SVGAGI (reference sequence). CDR3 size: 13 residues. CDR3 sequence: CAINQQGEAEQFF. The CDR3 DNA reads TGTGCCATCAACCAACAGGGAGAAGCTGAGCAGTTCTTC.